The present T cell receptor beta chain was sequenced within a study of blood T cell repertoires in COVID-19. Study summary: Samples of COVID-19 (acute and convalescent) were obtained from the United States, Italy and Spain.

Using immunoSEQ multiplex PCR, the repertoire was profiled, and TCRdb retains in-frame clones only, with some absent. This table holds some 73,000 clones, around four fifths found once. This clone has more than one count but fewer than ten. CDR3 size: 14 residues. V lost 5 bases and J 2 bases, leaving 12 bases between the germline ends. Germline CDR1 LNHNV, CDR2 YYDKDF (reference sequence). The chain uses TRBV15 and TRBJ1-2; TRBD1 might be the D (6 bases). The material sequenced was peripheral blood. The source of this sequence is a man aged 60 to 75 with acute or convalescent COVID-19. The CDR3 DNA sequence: TGTGCCACCAGCTACCACGGACAGAACTATGGCTACACCTTC. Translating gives CATSYHGQNYGYTF.